This paragraph covers one T cell receptor beta chain sequence. Its specificity is unknown. The record originates from a study of T cell clones after liver transplantation. At the level of the study: Immunosuppression withdrawal was tried within 2 years after liver transplantation in this trial. Without induction therapy, subjects received standard immunosuppression until 12-24 months post-transplant. Whole-study results and caveats: Graft donor-reactive T cells may have migrated into the graft rather than being deleted. In a couple of subjects, few donor cells limited the measurable donor-reactive repertoire.

The repertoire was sequenced with immunoSEQ multiplex PCR; TCRdb's copy has only in-frame clones and lacks some. The sample includes about 74,000 clones, about four fifths seen only once; the top ten take roughly 0.54%. The TCR sequence derives from a human donor who received a liver transplant. The sequenced sample was CD4+ T cells from blood, obtained before liver transplant.

CDR3 in amino acids: CASSRSLADSNQPQHF. The CDR3 DNA reads TGTGCCAGCAGCCGGTCTTTGGCAGATAGCAATCAGCCCCAGCATTTT. The rearrangement joins TRBV2 to TRBJ1-5; D is uncertain. V was cut by 6 bases and J by 0 bases, with 15 bases left in between. The CDR3 loop spans 16 amino acids. Looked up from germline, CDR1 is SNHLY and CDR2 is FYNNEI.